The subject of this entry is one T cell receptor beta chain. Its specificity is unknown. The data were obtained in a study of cytomegalovirus exposure and HLA in healthy donors. Use of 60 Vbeta and 13 Jbeta primers characterized the PCR. Using immunoSEQ multiplex PCR, the repertoire was profiled, and TCRdb retains in-frame clones only, with some absent. Counted here are approximately 140,000 clones, 70% to 85% occurring once; the ten biggest clones make up 2.5% to 3.5%. General observations from the study: The records held CMV serostatus as the only immune exposure information. Analyses of presence and absence presupposed an approximately uniform sequencing depth across donors. An observed cluster of highly shared sequence variants was recorded as a likely sequencing artifact. Earlier results showed most TCR beta V segments being productive about 87% or about 30% of the time.

Trimming cost V 6 bases and J 7 bases, with 16 bases left between them. The germline CDR1 and CDR2 sequences are LNHDA and SQIVND (reference sequence). The CDR3 contains 14 residues. V gene TRBV19 combines with J gene TRBJ1-5, with D maybe TRBD1 (6 bases). This receptor was taken from a boy aged 2 to 9 in good health and CMV-seronegative. Sequencing used PBMCs. The CDR3 DNA is TGTGCCAGTAGACCAAACAGGGATCGGCAGCCCCAGCATTTT. Protein product: CASRPNRDRQPQHF.